This T cell receptor beta chain was documented in a study of blood T cell repertoires in COVID-19. Study at large: The origin of the acute and convalescent COVID-19 samples was the United States, Italy and Spain. PBMCs, B-cell-depleted T cells, or T cells provided the cDNA or gDNA that made up the material.

Authors' processing steps: Reference gene primer amplification in the assay estimated nucleated cell counts. TCRdb's table, derived via immunoSEQ multiplex PCR, lists solely in-frame clones and lacks some. V and J calls and clone size are given by that table; D and trimming were obtained from the DNA. Of 95,000 to 110,000 clones in the sample, approximately 88% were seen once. The V segment lost 1 base and the J segment 1 base; nucleotides outside the gene matches: 2. This CDR3 has 15 residues. The V gene's germline CDR1 is SGHNT and CDR2 YYREEE (reference sequence). The sequencing input was peripheral blood. The genes are TRBV5-4 and TRBJ2-3, with TRBD2 identical over 8 bases. The sequence was collected from a man over 45 with active or convalescent COVID-19. The CDR3 DNA follows: TGTGCCAGCAGCTTGCAAGCGGGAGGCACAGATACGCAGTATTTT. This translates into CASSLQAGGTDTQYF.